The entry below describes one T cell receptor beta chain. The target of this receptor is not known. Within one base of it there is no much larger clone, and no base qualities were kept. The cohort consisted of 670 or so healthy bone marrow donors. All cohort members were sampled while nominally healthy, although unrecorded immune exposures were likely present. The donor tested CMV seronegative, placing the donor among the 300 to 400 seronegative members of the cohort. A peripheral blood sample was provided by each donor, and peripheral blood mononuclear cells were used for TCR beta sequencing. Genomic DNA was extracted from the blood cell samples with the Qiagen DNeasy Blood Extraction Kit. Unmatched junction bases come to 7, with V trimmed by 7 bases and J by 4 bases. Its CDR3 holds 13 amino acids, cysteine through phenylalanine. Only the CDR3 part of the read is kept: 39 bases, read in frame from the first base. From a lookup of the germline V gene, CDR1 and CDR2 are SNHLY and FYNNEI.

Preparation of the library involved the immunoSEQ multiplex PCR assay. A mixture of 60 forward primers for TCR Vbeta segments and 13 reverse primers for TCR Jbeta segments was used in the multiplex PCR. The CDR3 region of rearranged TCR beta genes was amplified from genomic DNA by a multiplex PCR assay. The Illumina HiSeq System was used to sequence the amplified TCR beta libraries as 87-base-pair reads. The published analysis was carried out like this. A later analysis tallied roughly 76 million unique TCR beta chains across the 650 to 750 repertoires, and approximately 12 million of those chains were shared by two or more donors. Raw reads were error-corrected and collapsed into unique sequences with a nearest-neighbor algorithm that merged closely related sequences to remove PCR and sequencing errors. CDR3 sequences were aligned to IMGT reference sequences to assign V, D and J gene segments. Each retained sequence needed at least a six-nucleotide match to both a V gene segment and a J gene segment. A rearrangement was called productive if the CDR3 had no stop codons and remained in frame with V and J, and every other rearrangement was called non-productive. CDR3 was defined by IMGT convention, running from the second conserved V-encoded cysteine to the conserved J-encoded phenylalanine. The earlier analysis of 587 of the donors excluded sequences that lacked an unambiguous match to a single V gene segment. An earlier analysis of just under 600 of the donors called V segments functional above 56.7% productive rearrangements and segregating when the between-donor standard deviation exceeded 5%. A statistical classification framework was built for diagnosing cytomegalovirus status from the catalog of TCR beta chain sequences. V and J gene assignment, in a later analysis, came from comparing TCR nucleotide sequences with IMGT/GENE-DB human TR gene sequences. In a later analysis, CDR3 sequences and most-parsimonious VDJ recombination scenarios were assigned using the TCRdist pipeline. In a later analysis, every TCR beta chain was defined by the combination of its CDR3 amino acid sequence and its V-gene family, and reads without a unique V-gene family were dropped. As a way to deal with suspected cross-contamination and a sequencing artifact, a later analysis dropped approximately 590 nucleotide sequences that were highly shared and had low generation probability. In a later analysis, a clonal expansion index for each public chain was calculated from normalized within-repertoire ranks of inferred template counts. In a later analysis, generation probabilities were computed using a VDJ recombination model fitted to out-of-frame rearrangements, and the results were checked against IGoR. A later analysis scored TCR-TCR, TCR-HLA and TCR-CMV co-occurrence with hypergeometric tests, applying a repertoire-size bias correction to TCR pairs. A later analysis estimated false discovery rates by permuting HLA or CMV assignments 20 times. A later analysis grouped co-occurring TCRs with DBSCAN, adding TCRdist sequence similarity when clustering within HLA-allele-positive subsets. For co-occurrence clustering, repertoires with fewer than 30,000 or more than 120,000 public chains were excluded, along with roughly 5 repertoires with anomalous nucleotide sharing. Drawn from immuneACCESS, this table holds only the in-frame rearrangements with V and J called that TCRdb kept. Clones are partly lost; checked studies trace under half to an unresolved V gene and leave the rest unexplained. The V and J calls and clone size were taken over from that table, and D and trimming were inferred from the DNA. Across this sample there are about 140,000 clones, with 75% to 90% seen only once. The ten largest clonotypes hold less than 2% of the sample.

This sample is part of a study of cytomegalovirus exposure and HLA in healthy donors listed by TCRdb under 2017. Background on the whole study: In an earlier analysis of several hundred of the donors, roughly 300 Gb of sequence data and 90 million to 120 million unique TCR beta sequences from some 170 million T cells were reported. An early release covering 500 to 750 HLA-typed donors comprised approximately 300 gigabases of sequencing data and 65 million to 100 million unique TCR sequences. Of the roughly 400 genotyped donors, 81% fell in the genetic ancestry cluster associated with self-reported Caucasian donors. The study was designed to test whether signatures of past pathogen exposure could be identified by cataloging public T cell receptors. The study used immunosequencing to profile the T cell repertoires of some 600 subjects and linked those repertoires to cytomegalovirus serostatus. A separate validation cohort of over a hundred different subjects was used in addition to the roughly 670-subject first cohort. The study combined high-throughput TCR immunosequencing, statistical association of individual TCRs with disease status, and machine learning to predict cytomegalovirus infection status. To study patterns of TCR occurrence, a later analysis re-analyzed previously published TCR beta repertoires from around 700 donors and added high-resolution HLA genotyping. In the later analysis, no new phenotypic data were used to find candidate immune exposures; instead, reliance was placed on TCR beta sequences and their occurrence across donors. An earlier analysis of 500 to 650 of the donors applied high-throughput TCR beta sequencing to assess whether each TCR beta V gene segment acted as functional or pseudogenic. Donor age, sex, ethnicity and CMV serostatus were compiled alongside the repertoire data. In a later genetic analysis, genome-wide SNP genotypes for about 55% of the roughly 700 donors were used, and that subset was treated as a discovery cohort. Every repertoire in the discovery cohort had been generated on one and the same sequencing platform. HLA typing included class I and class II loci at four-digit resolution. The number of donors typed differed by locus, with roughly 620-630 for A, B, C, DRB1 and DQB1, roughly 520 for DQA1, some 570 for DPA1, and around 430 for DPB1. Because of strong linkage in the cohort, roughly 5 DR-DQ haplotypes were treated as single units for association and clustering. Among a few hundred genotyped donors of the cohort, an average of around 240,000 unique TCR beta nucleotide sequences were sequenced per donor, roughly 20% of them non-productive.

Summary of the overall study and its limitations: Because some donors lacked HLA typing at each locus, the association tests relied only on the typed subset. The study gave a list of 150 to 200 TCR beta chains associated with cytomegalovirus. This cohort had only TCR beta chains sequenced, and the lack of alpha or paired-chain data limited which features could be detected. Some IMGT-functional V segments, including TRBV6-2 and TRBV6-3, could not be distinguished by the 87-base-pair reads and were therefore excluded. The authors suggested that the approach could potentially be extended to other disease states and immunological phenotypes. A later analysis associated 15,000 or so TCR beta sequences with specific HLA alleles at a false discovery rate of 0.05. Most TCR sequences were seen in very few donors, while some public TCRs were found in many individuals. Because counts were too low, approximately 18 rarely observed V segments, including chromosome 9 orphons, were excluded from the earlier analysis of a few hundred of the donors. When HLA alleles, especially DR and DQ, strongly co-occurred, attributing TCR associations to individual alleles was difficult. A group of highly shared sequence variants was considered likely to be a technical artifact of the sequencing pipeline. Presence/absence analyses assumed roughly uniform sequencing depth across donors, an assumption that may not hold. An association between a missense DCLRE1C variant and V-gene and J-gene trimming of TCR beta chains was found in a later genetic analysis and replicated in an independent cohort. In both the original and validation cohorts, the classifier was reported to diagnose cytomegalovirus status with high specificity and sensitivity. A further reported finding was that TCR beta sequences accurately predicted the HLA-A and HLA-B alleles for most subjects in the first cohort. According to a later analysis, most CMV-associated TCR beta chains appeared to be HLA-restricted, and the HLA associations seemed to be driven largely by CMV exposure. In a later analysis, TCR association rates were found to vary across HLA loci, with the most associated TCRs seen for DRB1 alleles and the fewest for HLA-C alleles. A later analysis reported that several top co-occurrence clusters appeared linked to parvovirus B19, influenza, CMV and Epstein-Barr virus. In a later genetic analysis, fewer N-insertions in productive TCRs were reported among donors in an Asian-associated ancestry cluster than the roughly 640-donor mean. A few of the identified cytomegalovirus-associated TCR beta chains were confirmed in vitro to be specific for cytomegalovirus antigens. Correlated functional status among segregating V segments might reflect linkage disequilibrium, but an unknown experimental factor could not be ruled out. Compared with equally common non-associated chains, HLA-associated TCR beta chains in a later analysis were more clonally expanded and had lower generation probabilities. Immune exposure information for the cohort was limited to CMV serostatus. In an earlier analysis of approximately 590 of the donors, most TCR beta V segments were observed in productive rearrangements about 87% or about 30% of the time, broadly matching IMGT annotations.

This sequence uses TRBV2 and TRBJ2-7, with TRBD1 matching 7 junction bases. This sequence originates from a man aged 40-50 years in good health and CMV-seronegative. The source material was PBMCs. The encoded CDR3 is CASTLDRRYEQYF. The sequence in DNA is TGTGCCAGCACTCTGGACAGGCGATACGAGCAGTACTTC. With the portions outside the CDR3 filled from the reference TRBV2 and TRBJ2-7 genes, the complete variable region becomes EPEVTQTPSHQVTQMGQEVILRCVPISNHLYFYWYRQILGQKVEFLVSFYNNEISEKSEIFDDQFSVERPDGSNFTLKIRSTKLEDSAMYFCASTLDRRYEQYFGPGTRLTVT.